Below, 25 T cell receptor beta chains from the same sample are listed, as sequenced in a study of beta chain features in type 1 diabetes. Reverse transcribing all isolated RNA meant expressed TCRB transcripts were sequenced. TCRdb's copy holds only in-frame clones and misses some; the assay was immunoSEQ multiplex PCR. The table has roughly 230,000 clones, over 9.5% seen once. Input material: naive CD4+ T cells from blood. These receptors originate from a woman between 18 and 30 years old in good health.

The chain carries TRBV7-6 and TRBJ2-1, with 9 bases fitting TRBD2. The CDR3 loop spans 16 amino acids. V lost 5 bases and J lost 4; bases outside the gene matches: 9. Germline assignment: CDR1 SGHVS and CDR2 FNYEAQ. As DNA, the CDR3 is TGTGCCAGCAGCACGGAAACTAGCGGGCCTTACAATGAGCAGTTCTTC. Translated, it gives CASSTETSGPYNEQFF.

In regard to this clone: In the same sample, other DNA sequences code for this CDR3. The rearrangement links TRBV7-2 to TRBJ1-5, with 10 bases identical to TRBD1. The germline CDR1 and CDR2 sequences are SGHTA and FQGNSA. The CDR3 extends over 14 amino acids. V shed 1 base and J 7 bases; nucleotides not matched to a gene: 1. In nucleotides, the CDR3 is TGTGCCAGCAGCTTAGTGGGACAGGGGCAGCCCCAGCATTTT. It is translated as CASSLVGQGQPQHF. Supplemented by reference TRBV7-2 and TRBJ1-5, the full variable domain reads GAGVSQSPSNKVTEKGKDVELRCDPISGHTALYWYRQSLGQGLEFLIYFQGNSAPDKSGLPSDRFSAERTGGSVSTLTIQRTQQEDSAVYLCASSLVGQGQPQHFGDGTRLSIL.

This sequence joins TRBV7-8 and TRBJ2-5; 7 bases line up with TRBD1. With 5 bases clipped from V and 3 bases from J, the junction kept 6 bases outside the gene matches. The CDR3 runs 14 residues. The V gene's germline CDR1 is SGHVS and CDR2 FQNEAQ. The CDR3 sequence is CASSRGGQKETQYF. Written as DNA, the CDR3 is TGTGCCAGCAGCCGAGGGGGACAGAAAGAGACCCAGTACTTC. The full variable domain, in which reference TRBV7-8 and TRBJ2-5 provide the parts outside the CDR3, is GAGVSQSPRYKVAKRGQDVALRCDPISGHVSLFWYQQALGQGPEFLTYFQNEAQLDKSGLPSDRFFAERPEGSVSTLKIQRTQQEDSAVYLCASSRGGQKETQYFGPGTRLLVL.

This clone has a handful of counts. The V call is TRBV19, the J call TRBJ2-7; 7 bases agree with TRBD1. Trimming removed 3 bases from V and 2 bases from J; junction bases left unmatched: 4. CDR3 length equals 14 residues. Germline values: CDR1 LNHDA, CDR2 SQIVND (reference sequence). The CDR3 coding sequence is TGTGCCAGTAGTATCGACAGGGAAACCTACGAGCAGTACTTC. It codes for CASSIDRETYEQYF.

The rearrangement joins TRBV18 to TRBJ2-1; 11 bases are shared with TRBD2. Germline loops: CDR1 KGHSH, CDR2 LQKENI. This CDR3 contains 17 residues. Trimming took 3 bases from V and 3 from J; bases not matched to a gene: 7. The CDR3 region has the DNA TGTGCCAGCTCACCCGAACTAGCGGGAGTTCACTACAATGAGCAGTTCTTC. Its translation is CASSPELAGVHYNEQFF. The full variable domain, with the rest looked up from reference TRBV18 and TRBJ2-1, is NAGVMQNPRHLVRRRGQEARLRCSPMKGHSHVYWYRQLPEEGLKFMVYLQKENIIDESGMPKERFSAEFPKEGPSILRIQQVVRGDSAAYFCASSPELAGVHYNEQFFGPGTRLTVL.

A note on this clone: Other DNA sequences from this sample encode an identical CDR3 as well. The chain couples TRBV6-5 to TRBJ1-2; TRBD1 might be the D (6 bases). The CDR3 loop spans 13 amino acids. Deletions cut 5 bases from V and 4 bases from J, with 11 bases between. Germline V gene sequence: CDR1 MNHEY, CDR2 SVGAGI. The CDR3 DNA reads TGTGCCAGCAGTCATAGGGGGGGCTATGGCTACACCTTC. Amino acids: CASSHRGGYGYTF.

This chain joins TRBV5-1 and TRBJ2-5; 11 bases line up with TRBD2. CDR1 and CDR2 (germline): SGHRS, YFSETQ. The trim removed 1 base at V and 5 bases at J, leaving 7 bases unmatched. CDR3 size: 16 residues. The CDR3 sequence: CASSLITSGGGETQYF. The CDR3 DNA follows: TGCGCCAGCAGCTTGATTACTAGCGGGGGCGGGGAGACCCAGTACTTC. The complete variable domain, with remaining parts taken from reference TRBV5-1 and TRBJ2-5, reads KAGVTQTPRYLIKTRGQQVTLSCSPISGHRSVSWYQQTPGQGLQFLFEYFSETQRNKGNFPGRFSGRQFSNSRSEMNVSTLELGDSALYLCASSLITSGGGETQYFGPGTRLLVL.

In this sample, this clone turned up a few times. V is TRBV30 and J is TRBJ2-3; D is unresolved. Germline CDR1 reads GTSNPN; CDR2 reads SVGIG (reference sequence). The V end was cut by 2 bases, the J end by 5 bases, with 5 bases between. This CDR3 has 11 residues. As DNA, the CDR3 is TGTGCCTGGAGTTCCGGAGATACGCAGTATTTT. Residues: CAWSSGDTQYF.

This rearrangement joins TRBV20-1 to TRBJ2-3; D might be TRBD2 (5 bases). V was shortened by 6 bases and J by 4 bases, with 8 bases between the two germline ends. Germline assignment: CDR1 DFQATT and CDR2 SNEGSKA (reference sequence). The CDR3 totals 11 residues. As DNA, the CDR3 is TGCAGTGCCGAGGAGGCAGATACGCAGTATTTT. Translated, it gives CSAEEADTQYF.

There are a few counts of this clone. The rearrangement joins TRBV6-5 to TRBJ2-7; 12 positions match TRBD2. Trimming removed 8 bases from V and 6 bases from J; junction bases left unmatched: 8. From germline, CDR1 is MNHEY and CDR2 SVGAGI. This CDR3 is 14 amino acids long. The CDR3 region has the DNA TGTGCCAGCGGACGGACTAGCGGGATACGCGAGCAGTACTTC. It codes for CASGRTSGIREQYF.

V and J are TRBV5-1 and TRBJ2-1; the match to TRBD2 covers 10 bases. Germline-derived CDR1 and CDR2 are SGHRS and YFSETQ. The V gene end was trimmed by 4 bases and the J gene end by 7 bases; junction bases not matched to a gene: 17. CDR3 length: 18 residues. CDR3 region: CASSKISLAGVRGNEQFF. CDR3 nucleotide sequence: TGCGCCAGCAGCAAAATCTCCCTAGCGGGAGTAAGAGGGAATGAGCAGTTCTTC.

As to this clone: Other DNA sequences in the sample encode the same CDR3. The chain combines TRBV2 with TRBJ2-7; D is possibly TRBD1 (6 bases). Germline V gives CDR1 SNHLY, CDR2 FYNNEI. The CDR3 sequence is 12 residues long. Trimming pared 4 bases from V and 2 bases from J, leaving 6 bases between. CDR3: CASSGDTYEQYF. The CDR3 nucleotides are TGTGCCAGCAGTGGGGACACCTACGAGCAGTACTTC.

The DNA of the CDR3 is TGCACCAGCAGCAAAAAGAACAGAGCATTTTTTTACGAGCAGTACTTC. It encodes CTSSKKNRAFFYEQYF. The J gene is TRBJ2-7, the V gene TRBV1; the table gives TRBD1 as D, unverified against the DNA. TRBV1 is noted as a pseudogene. The CDR3 is made up of 16 amino acids.

J is TRBJ2-1 and V is TRBV15; D is ambiguous. Germline V lookup: CDR1 LNHNV, CDR2 YYDKDF (reference sequence). The germline V and J ends were trimmed by 0 bases and 10 bases, with 7 bases remaining between them. This CDR3 has 12 amino acids. CDR3 protein: CATSRDGWEQFF. CDR3 coding DNA: TGTGCCACCAGCAGAGATGGCTGGGAGCAGTTCTTC.

Only a few counts were recorded for this clone. The V and J genes are TRBV25-1 and TRBJ2-1; possibly TRBD2 for D (6 bases). The germline V gene has CDR1 MGHDK and CDR2 SYGVNS. Trimming removed 4 bases at V and 7 bases at J, with 17 bases between. CDR3 length: 15 amino acids. CDR3 sequence: CASSAFAGLENEQFF. Written as DNA, the CDR3 is TGTGCCAGCAGTGCTTTCGCGGGATTGGAGAATGAGCAGTTCTTC.

In its sample, this clone was seen a few times. The chain is built from TRBV7-3 and TRBJ1-5; 7 bases map to TRBD1. Germline lookup yields CDR1 SGHTA and CDR2 FQGTGA. Trimming at V came to 5 bases and at J to 0 bases, leaving 13 bases not matched to a gene. The CDR3 loop spans 18 amino acids. The chain's CDR3 is CASSPHPGTVYSNQPQHF. In nucleotides, the CDR3 is TGTGCCAGCAGCCCCCATCCCGGGACAGTCTATAGCAATCAGCCCCAGCATTTT.

This clone was detected only a few times. The chain carries TRBV5-1 and TRBJ2-1; D not certain. CDR1 is SGHRS, CDR2 YFSETQ, per germline. V was shortened by 2 bases and J by 6 bases, with 15 bases between the two germline ends. The length of the CDR3 is 15 residues. The chain's CDR3 is CASSFGPDGLNEQFF. The DNA of the CDR3 is TGCGCCAGCAGCTTTGGCCCAGATGGTCTCAATGAGCAGTTCTTC.

The genes are TRBV7-9 and TRBJ1-6; a possible D gene is TRBD1 (6 bases). This CDR3 has 14 amino acids. Per the germline V gene, CDR1 is SEHNR and CDR2 is FQNEAQ (reference sequence). Trimming took 3 bases from V and 9 from J, leaving 12 bases between them. Written as DNA, the CDR3 is TGTGCCAGCAGCTTTAACAGGGTAGCTTCACCCCTCCACTTT. Its translation: CASSFNRVASPLHF.

This clone was counted between two and nine times. Distinct nucleotide sequences in the sample also encode this CDR3. This chain uses TRBV30 with TRBJ1-2, with TRBD1 identical over 8 bases. Trimming cost V 5 bases and J 4 bases; bases outside gene matches: 0. There are 11 residues in the CDR3. The germline gives CDR1 GTSNPN, CDR2 SVGIG (reference sequence). The CDR3 is CAWGQGYGYTF. DNA for the CDR3: TGTGCCTGGGGACAGGGCTATGGCTACACCTTC.

This clone was picked up many times. The DNA for the CDR3 is TGTGCCAGCAGCTTCGGGGCCTACGAGCAGTACTTC. As protein: CASSFGAYEQYF. The rearrangement links TRBV7-9 to TRBJ2-7, with D possibly matching TRBD2 (5 bases). The CDR3 spans 12 residues. Germline V gene data show CDR1 as SEHNR and CDR2 as FQNEAQ (reference sequence). The V end lost 3 bases, the J end lost 2 bases, and 5 bases lay between the germline ends.

V gene TRBV7-2 combines with J gene TRBJ2-7; 11 bases map to TRBD2. The germline V gene encodes CDR1 SGHTA and CDR2 FQGNSA. V was clipped by 5 bases and J by 4 bases; unmatched bases: 7. The CDR3 covers 15 residues. CDR3 nucleotide sequence: TGTGCCAGCAGCGCTCGACTAGCGGGGAAGTACGAGCAGTACTTC. Its translation: CASSARLAGKYEQYF.

A few counts support this clone. The chain has TRBV7-2 and TRBJ1-1; no clear D gene. Germline V gene lookup returns CDR1 SGHTA and CDR2 FQGNSA. The CDR3 has 15 amino acids. V lost 5 bases and J lost 1, with 14 bases in between. CDR3 nucleotide sequence: TGTGCCAGCAGCCCCCCTCAGGCGGGGAACACTGAAGCTTTCTTT. Protein product: CASSPPQAGNTEAFF.

The chain carries TRBV27 and TRBJ2-1; 15 bases fit TRBD2. This CDR3 contains 15 residues. Germline trimming cut 5 bases from V and 12 bases from J; bases unmatched to any gene: 8. The germline CDR1 and CDR2 sequences are MNHEY and SMNVEV (reference sequence). The CDR3 reads CASSKPRTSGGVQFF. The CDR3 bases are TGTGCCAGCAGTAAACCCCGGACTAGCGGGGGGGTGCAGTTCTTC.

This CDR3 is CASSERGVRGHEQFF. CDR3 nucleotides: TGTGCCAGCAGTGAACGAGGGGTCAGGGGGCATGAGCAGTTCTTC. V gene TRBV6-1 combines with J gene TRBJ2-1, with 8 bases fitting TRBD1. The CDR3 contains 15 residues. Unmatched junction bases numbered 8, after V lost 2 bases and J lost 8 bases. Per germline, CDR1 MNHNS and CDR2 SASEGT.

This clone was observed a few times. This sequence joins TRBV6-6 and TRBJ2-7; 7 nucleotides align to TRBD1. The CDR3 covers 15 residues. Germline V gene data show CDR1 as MNHNY and CDR2 as SVGAGI (reference sequence). V lost 6 bases to trimming and J lost 3 bases; unmatched junction nucleotides: 11. The CDR3 sequence is CASRSDRDLYYEQYF. CDR3 DNA sequence: TGTGCCAGCAGATCCGACAGGGACCTTTACTACGAGCAGTACTTC.